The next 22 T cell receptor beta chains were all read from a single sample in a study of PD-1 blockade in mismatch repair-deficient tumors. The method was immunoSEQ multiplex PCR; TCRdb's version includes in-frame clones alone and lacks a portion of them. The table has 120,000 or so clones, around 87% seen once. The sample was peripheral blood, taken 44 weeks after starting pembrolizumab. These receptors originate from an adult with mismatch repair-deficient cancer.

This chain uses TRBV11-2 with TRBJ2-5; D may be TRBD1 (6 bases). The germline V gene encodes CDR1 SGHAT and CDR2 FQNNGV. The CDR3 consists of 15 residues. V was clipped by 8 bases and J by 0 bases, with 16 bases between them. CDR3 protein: CASAEGVLYQETQYF. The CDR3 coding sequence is TGTGCCAGCGCCGAGGGGGTCCTGTACCAAGAGACCCAGTACTTC.

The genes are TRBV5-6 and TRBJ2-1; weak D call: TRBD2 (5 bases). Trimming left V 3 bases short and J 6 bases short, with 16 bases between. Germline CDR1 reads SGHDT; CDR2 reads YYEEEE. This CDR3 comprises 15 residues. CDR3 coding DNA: TGTGCCAGCAGCTCGGGTAGCAGCGGCACCAATGAGCAGTTCTTC. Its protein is CASSSGSSGTNEQFF.

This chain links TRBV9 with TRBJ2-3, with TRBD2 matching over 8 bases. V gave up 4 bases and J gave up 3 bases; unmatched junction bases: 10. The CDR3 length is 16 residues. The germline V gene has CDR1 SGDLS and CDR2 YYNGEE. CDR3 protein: CASSPGGASGTDTQYF. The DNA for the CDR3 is TGTGCCAGCAGCCCCGGGGGGGCTAGCGGTACAGATACGCAGTATTTT.

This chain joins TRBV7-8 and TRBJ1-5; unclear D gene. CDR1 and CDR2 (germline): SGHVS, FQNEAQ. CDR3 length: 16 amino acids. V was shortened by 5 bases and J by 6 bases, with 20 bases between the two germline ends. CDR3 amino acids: CASSPRTGKDSQPQHF. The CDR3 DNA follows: TGTGCCAGCAGCCCCCGGACTGGGAAGGATAGTCAGCCCCAGCATTTT.

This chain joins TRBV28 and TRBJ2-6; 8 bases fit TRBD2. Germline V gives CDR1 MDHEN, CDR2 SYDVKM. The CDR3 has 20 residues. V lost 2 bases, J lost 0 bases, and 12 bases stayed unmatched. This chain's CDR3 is CASSLIGVGGRSSGANVLTF. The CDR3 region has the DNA TGTGCCAGCAGTTTAATTGGAGTCGGCGGGAGGTCCTCTGGGGCCAACGTCCTGACTTTC.

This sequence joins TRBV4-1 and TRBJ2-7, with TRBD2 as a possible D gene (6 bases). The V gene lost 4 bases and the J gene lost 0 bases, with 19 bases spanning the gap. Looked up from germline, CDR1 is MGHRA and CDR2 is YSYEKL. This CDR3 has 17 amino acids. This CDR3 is CASSRTDWTKTSYEQYF. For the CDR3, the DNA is TGCGCCAGCAGCCGTACGGATTGGACTAAAACCTCCTACGAGCAGTACTTC.

The CDR3 region is CASSQVSQKINEQFF. CDR3 bases: TGCGCCAGCAGCCAAGTTTCCCAGAAGATCAATGAGCAGTTCTTC. The genes are TRBV4-1 and TRBJ2-1; D remains ambiguous. V was cut by 1 base and J by 6 bases, with 13 bases left in between. The CDR3 has 15 amino acids. Germline V gene sequence: CDR1 MGHRA, CDR2 YSYEKL.

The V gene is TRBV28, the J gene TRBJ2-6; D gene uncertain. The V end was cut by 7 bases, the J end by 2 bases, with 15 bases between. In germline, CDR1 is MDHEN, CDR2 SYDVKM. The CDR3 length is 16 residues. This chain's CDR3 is CASNQLRNPGANVLTF. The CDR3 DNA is TGTGCCAGCAACCAACTGAGAAACCCTGGGGCCAACGTCCTGACTTTC.

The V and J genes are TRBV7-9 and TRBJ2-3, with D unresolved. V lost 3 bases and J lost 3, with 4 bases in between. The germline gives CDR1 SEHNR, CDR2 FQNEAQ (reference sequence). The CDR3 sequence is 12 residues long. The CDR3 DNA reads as TGTGCCAGCAGCTTGAAGACAGATACGCAGTATTTT. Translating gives CASSLKTDTQYF.

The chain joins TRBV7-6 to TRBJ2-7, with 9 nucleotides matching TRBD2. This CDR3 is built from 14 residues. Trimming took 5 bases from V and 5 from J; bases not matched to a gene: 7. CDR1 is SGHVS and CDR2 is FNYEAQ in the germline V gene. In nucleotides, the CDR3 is TGTGCCAGCAGCAATAGCGGGAGCTTGAACGAGCAGTACTTC. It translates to CASSNSGSLNEQYF.

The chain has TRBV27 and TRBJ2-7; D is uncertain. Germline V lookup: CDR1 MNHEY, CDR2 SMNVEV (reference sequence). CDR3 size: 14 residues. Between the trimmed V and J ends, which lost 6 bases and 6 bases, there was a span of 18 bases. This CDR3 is CASSRRGWVGEQYF. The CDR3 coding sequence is TGTGCCAGCAGCCGACGAGGATGGGTCGGCGAGCAGTACTTC.

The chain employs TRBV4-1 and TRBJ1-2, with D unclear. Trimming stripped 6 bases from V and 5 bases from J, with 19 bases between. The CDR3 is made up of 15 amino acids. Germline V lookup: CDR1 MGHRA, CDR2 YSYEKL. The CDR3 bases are TGCGCCAGCAGGTCCGGTCCGACCCGGGAGTATGGCTACACCTTC. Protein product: CASRSGPTREYGYTF.

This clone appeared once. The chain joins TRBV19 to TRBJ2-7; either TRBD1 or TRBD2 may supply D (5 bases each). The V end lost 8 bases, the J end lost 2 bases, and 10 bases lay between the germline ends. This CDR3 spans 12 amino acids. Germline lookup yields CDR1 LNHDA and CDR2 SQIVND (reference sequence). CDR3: CASGDGAYEQYF. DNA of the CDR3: TGTGCCAGTGGGGACGGAGCCTACGAGCAGTACTTC.

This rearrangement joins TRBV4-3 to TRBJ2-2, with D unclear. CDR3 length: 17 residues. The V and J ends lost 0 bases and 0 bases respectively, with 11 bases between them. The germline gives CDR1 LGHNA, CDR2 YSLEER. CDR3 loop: CASSQDQGLANTGELFF. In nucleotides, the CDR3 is TGCGCCAGCAGCCAAGACCAAGGCCTAGCGAACACCGGGGAGCTGTTTTTT.

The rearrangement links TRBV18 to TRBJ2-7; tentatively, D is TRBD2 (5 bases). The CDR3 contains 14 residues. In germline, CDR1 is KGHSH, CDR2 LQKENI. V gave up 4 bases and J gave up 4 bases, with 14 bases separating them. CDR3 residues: CASSLNVRAYEQYF. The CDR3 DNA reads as TGTGCCAGCTCACTCAACGTGAGGGCTTACGAGCAGTACTTC. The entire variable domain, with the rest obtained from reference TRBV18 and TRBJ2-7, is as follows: NAGVMQNPRHLVRRRGQEARLRCSPMKGHSHVYWYRQLPEEGLKFMVYLQKENIIDESGMPKERFSAEFPKEGPSILRIQQVVRGDSAAYFCASSLNVRAYEQYFGPGTRLTVT.

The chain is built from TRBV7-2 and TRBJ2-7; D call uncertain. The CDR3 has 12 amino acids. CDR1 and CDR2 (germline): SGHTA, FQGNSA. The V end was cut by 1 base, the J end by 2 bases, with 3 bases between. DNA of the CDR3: TGTGCCAGCAGCTTAGGGGCCTACGAGCAGTACTTC. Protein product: CASSLGAYEQYF.

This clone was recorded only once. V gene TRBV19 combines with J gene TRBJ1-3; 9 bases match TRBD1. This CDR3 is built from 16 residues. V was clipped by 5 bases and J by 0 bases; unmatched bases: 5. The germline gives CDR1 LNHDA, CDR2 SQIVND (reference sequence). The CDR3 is CASSSNRGPSGNTIYF. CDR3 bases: TGTGCCAGTAGTTCTAACAGGGGGCCCTCTGGAAACACCATATATTTT.

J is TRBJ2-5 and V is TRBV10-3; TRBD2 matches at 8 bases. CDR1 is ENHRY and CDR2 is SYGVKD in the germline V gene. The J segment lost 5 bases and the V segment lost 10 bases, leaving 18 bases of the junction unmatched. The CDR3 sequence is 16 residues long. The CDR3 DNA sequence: TGTGCCACCTTGGATGCGGCGGTAGCGGGAAGGGAGACCCAGTACTTC. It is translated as CATLDAAVAGRETQYF.

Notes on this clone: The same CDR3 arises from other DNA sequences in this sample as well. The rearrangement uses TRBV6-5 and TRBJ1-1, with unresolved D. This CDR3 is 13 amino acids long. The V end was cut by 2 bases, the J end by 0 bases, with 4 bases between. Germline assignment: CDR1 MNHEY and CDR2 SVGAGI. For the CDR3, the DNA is TGTGCCAGCAGTTACAGCTTGAACACTGAAGCTTTCTTT. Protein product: CASSYSLNTEAFF.

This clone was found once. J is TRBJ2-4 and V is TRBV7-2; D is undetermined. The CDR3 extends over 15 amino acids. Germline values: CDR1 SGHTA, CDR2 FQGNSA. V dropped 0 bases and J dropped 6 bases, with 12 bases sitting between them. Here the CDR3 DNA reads TGTGCCAGCAGCTTAGCTGGCTCGGATCTAAACATTCAGTACTTC. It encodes CASSLAGSDLNIQYF.

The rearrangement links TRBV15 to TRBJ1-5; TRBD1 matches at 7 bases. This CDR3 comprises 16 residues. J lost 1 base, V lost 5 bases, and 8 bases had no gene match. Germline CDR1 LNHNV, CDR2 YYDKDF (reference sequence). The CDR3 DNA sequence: TGTGCCACCAGCCAAGATCAGGGACAGAGCAATCAGCCCCAGCATTTT. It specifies CATSQDQGQSNQPQHF.

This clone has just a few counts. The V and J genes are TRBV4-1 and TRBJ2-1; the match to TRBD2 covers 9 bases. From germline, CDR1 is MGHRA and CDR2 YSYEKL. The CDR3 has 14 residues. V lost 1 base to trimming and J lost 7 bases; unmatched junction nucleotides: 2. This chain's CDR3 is CASSQVTSGNEQFF. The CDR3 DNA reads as TGCGCCAGCAGCCAAGTTACTAGCGGGAATGAGCAGTTCTTC.